The clone carrying this T cell receptor beta chain has ten or more counts. The sample comes from a study of prognosis after radiotherapy for stage I lung cancer. From genomic DNA, two-round multiplex PCR was used to amplify TCR beta CDR3. Primers specific to each TRBV and TRBJ gene drove first-round PCR. TCRdb re-called the multiplex PCR reads with MiXCR, one entry per CDR3 protein. The sample contains approximately 20,000 distinct CDR3 sequences, about 27% of which appear only once. Other malignancies, prior chemotherapy and prior radiotherapy were absent in all patients, each of whom was node-negative on CT and PET/CT. Peripheral blood samples of about 6.2 milliliters were drawn at each of two time points. This receptor was obtained from a donor over 45 with non-small cell lung cancer. Sequencing was performed on PBMCs, taken before or after stereotactic body radiation therapy (not recorded which).

The CDR3 is CASRAAGGPNNEQFF. The CDR3 bases are TGTGCCAGCAGGGCAGCGGGAGGGCCTAATAATGAGCAGTTCTTC. This chain links TRBV6-1 with TRBJ2-1; 10 positions match TRBD2. Germline CDR1 MNHNS, CDR2 SASEGT. This CDR3 is 15 amino acids long. V was clipped by 6 bases and J by 7 bases; unmatched bases: 9.